This T cell receptor beta chain was found in a study of T cells in localized non-small cell lung cancer. Here immunoSEQ multiplex PCR was the method, and the copy in TCRdb shows in-frame clones only, minus some. The table has about 1,200 clones, 15% to 20% seen once. Germline V CDR1 and CDR2: SQVTM, ANQGSEA. The CDR3 extends over 14 amino acids. V was trimmed by 6 bases and J by 2 bases, leaving 16 bases between them. The origin of this receptor is a man aged 40 to 69 with stage I squamous cell lung carcinoma. The specimen was normal lung tissue next to the tumor, collected before any cancer treatment. The V and J genes are TRBV29-1 and TRBJ1-2, with D perhaps matching TRBD1 (6 bases). CDR3 in DNA: TGCAGCGTCCCTATGACCACAGGGAACTATGGCTACACCTTC. It specifies CSVPMTTGNYGYTF.